A selection of T cell receptor beta chains follows, all from one sample in a study of early T cells in non-severe SARS-CoV-2 infection. Using its own MiXCR run on the 5' RACE reads, TCRdb lists one record per CDR3 protein. The repertoire holds tens of thousands of distinct CDR3 sequences, with around 13% as singletons. Input material: whole blood. These receptors were obtained from an adult who was a healthcare worker with PCR-confirmed SARS-CoV-2 infection or an uninfected control (not recorded which). The CDR3 runs from the conserved cysteine through the conserved F or W. A D gene is named only where the DNA matches it firmly. Expanded clones get a size class; other rows say once, few or many, or leave the size out.

d_call j_call v_call clone_size cdr3_aa cdr3_nt
NA TRBJ2-7 TRBV7-2 NA CASSFAGSYEQYF TGTGCCAGCAGCTTCGCGGGTTCCTACGAGCAGTACTTC
NA TRBJ2-2 TRBV3-1 NA CASSQAGQNTGELFF TGTGCCAGCAGCCAAGCCGGGCAGAACACCGGGGAGCTGTTTTTT
TRBD1 TRBJ1-5 TRBV12-3/TRBV12-4 few CASSLLARGHQPQHF TGTGCCAGCAGTTTACTAGCCAGGGGGCATCAGCCCCAGCATTTT
NA TRBJ1-4 TRBV9 NA CASSVGGTNEKLFF TGTGCCAGCAGCGTAGGGGGAACTAATGAAAAACTGTTTTTT
NA TRBJ1-1 TRBV6-5 many CASMTRGNTEAFF TGTGCCAGCATGACTAGGGGGAACACTGAAGCTTTCTTT
NA TRBJ1-4 TRBV7-9 few CASTHPLATNEKLFF TGTGCCAGCACCCACCCTCTTGCAACTAATGAAAAACTGTTTTTT
NA TRBJ2-7 TRBV7-2 NA CASSLGRGEQYF TGTGCCAGCAGCTTAGGAAGGGGCGAGCAGTACTTC
NA TRBJ2-1 TRBV7-2 NA CASSLYPQGRRNEQFF TGTGCCAGCAGCCTCTACCCCCAGGGTCGGCGCAATGAGCAGTTCTTC
NA TRBJ1-1 TRBV7-6 NA CASSLMGGATEAFF TGTGCCAGCAGCTTAATGGGGGGCGCCACTGAAGCTTTCTTT
TRBD2 TRBJ2-3 TRBV6-5 NA CASSTPASGEGTQYF TGTGCCAGCAGCACCCCCGCTAGCGGGGAGGGAACGCAGTATTTT
TRBD1 TRBJ1-1 TRBV6-5 many CASSYTTGGTHTEAFF TGTGCCAGCAGTTATACAACAGGGGGCACGCACACTGAAGCTTTCTTT
TRBD2 TRBJ2-1 TRBV7-7 NA CASSLRAGNEQFF TGTGCTAGCAGCTTACGAGCGGGGAATGAGCAGTTCTTC
NA TRBJ1-5 TRBV5-4 NA CASSIGPGQPQHF TGTGCCAGCAGCATAGGGCCCGGTCAGCCCCAGCATTTT
NA TRBJ2-7 TRBV4-1 few CASSQVQTGTYEQYF TGCGCCAGCAGCCAAGTCCAAACAGGGACCTACGAGCAGTACTTC
NA TRBJ2-3 TRBV5-4 many CASSFEDTQYF TGTGCCAGCAGCTTCGAGGATACGCAGTATTTT
NA TRBJ2-3 TRBV18 few CASSPRDKDNTDTQYF TGTGCCAGCTCACCAAGGGACAAAGACAACACAGATACGCAGTATTTT
NA TRBJ1-2 TRBV19 few CASDRMGEIGGYTF TGTGCCAGCGACAGGATGGGAGAAATTGGTGGCTACACCTTC
TRBD1 TRBJ1-5 TRBV5-4 NA CASSPGTGSNQPQHF TGTGCCAGCAGCCCCGGGACAGGGTCCAATCAGCCCCAGCATTTT
NA TRBJ1-4 TRBV7-2 few CASSPSGTRRNEKLFF TGTGCCAGCAGCCCAAGCGGGACTCGCCGCAATGAAAAACTGTTTTTT
NA TRBJ1-2 TRBV10-1 many CASSESEEGHGYTF TGCGCCAGCAGTGAGTCAGAAGAGGGCCATGGCTACACCTTC
TRBD2 TRBJ2-1 TRBV7-7 many CASSLLAGGSYNEQFF TGTGCTAGCAGCCTACTAGCGGGGGGCTCCTACAATGAGCAGTTCTTC
NA TRBJ2-1 TRBV11-2 many CASSSRLLLSRNSYSSYNEQFF TGTGCCAGCAGCTCCAGGCTTTTGCTCTCCCGAAACTCCTACAGCTCCTACAATGAGCAGTTCTTC
TRBD2 TRBJ2-5 TRBV5-4 NA CASSGQMRGGLETQYF TGTGCCAGCAGCGGGCAGATGCGGGGGGGTTTAGAGACCCAGTACTTC
TRBD2 TRBJ2-2 TRBV30 NA CATTGGGHTGELFF TGTGCCACAACGGGGGGAGGTCACACCGGGGAGCTGTTTTTT
TRBD2 TRBJ2-3 TRBV20-1 few CSARRPGGGYTDTQYF TGCAGTGCTAGGCGCCCTGGGGGAGGGTACACAGATACGCAGTATTTT
TRBD2 TRBJ2-7 TRBV12-3/TRBV12-4 many CASSMGLALYSYEQYF TGTGCCAGCAGTATGGGACTAGCCCTCTACTCCTACGAGCAGTACTTC
TRBD2 TRBJ2-5 TRBV12-3/TRBV12-4 many CASSSSGIVETQYF TGTGCCAGCAGTTCTAGCGGGATTGTGGAGACCCAGTACTTC
NA TRBJ1-5 TRBV5-5 many CASSSGTVANQPQHF TGTGCCAGCAGCTCCGGGACGGTCGCTAATCAGCCCCAGCATTTT
NA TRBJ2-7 TRBV6-2/TRBV6-3 NA CASSYTPYGTRTRDEQYF TGTGCCAGCAGTTACACGCCATACGGGACGCGGACGAGGGACGAGCAGTACTTC
TRBD1 TRBJ2-7 TRBV7-9 few CASSSGTDLREQYF TGTGCCAGCAGCTCCGGGACAGACCTCCGCGAGCAGTACTTC
NA TRBJ1-3 TRBV2 many CASSAGYRNTIYF TGTGCCAGCAGTGCAGGGTATCGGAACACCATATATTTT
NA TRBJ1-5 TRBV19 many CASSAGRGGSNQPQHF TGTGCCAGTAGTGCAGGACGCGGGGGAAGCAATCAGCCCCAGCATTTT
NA TRBJ1-2 TRBV5-1 NA CASSPDGAWYGYTF TGCGCCAGCAGCCCGGACGGTGCTTGGTATGGCTACACCTTC
TRBD1 TRBJ2-2 TRBV7-8 few CASSLVVTGNGAGELFF TGTGCCAGCAGCTTAGTCGTGACAGGGAACGGAGCCGGGGAGCTGTTTTTT
NA TRBJ1-4 TRBV6-6 many CASSYSGRYNEKLFF TGTGCCAGCAGTTACTCGGGGCGGTATAATGAAAAACTGTTTTTT
TRBD2 TRBJ2-3 TRBV10-3 many CAISYPGTSGGTFDTQYF TGTGCCATCAGTTACCCCGGGACTAGCGGGGGTACATTCGATACGCAGTATTTT
NA TRBJ2-3 TRBV20-1 many CSAPTDPADTQYF TGCAGTGCTCCTACCGACCCCGCGGATACGCAGTATTTT
NA TRBJ2-7 TRBV10-3 few CAISGGPDYEQYF TGTGCCATCAGTGGAGGACCGGACTACGAGCAGTACTTC
TRBD2 TRBJ2-5 TRBV30 many CAALAVGETQYF TGTGCCGCTCTAGCGGTAGGAGAGACCCAGTACTTC
NA TRBJ1-3 TRBV12-3/TRBV12-4 many CASSQDSGRTIYF TGTGCCAGCAGTCAAGACAGCGGGAGGACCATATATTTT
NA TRBJ2-3 TRBV20-1 few CSAQHSGTDTQYF TGCAGTGCTCAACATTCCGGGACAGATACGCAGTATTTT
NA TRBJ1-2 TRBV30 many CAWSAGRDYGYTF TGTGCCTGGAGTGCAGGGCGGGACTATGGCTACACCTTC
NA TRBJ2-3 TRBV9 NA CVSSALADTQYF TGTGTCAGCAGCGCCCTAGCAGATACGCAGTATTTT
NA TRBJ2-2 TRBV5-1 NA CASSWQAGELFF TGCGCCAGCAGCTGGCAGGCCGGGGAGCTGTTTTTT
NA TRBJ1-2 TRBV6-5 NA CASSPPGGVGGYTF TGTGCCAGCAGCCCCCCCGGGGGGGTGGGTGGCTACACCTTC
TRBD1 TRBJ1-1 TRBV6-1 many CASSVGTGGPLNTEAFF TGTGCCAGCAGTGTCGGGACAGGGGGCCCCCTGAACACTGAAGCTTTCTTT
TRBD1 TRBJ1-3 TRBV6-5 many CASSWTGGNTIYF TGTGCCAGCAGTTGGACAGGAGGAAACACCATATATTTT
TRBD2 TRBJ2-4 TRBV6-2/TRBV6-3 few CASSYGTSGRIQYF TGTGCCAGCAGTTACGGGACTAGCGGGAGGATTCAGTACTTC
NA TRBJ2-1 TRBV5-1 NA CASSPTGSRNEQFF TGCGCCAGCAGCCCCACCGGGAGTCGCAATGAGCAGTTCTTC
NA TRBJ1-2 TRBV12-3/TRBV12-4 many CASRQTGISNYGYTF TGTGCCAGCAGACAGACGGGAATTAGCAACTATGGCTACACCTTC
TRBD2 TRBJ2-5 TRBV11-2 NA CASSLGLADQETQYF TGTGCCAGCAGCTTGGGACTAGCGGACCAAGAGACCCAGTACTTC
NA TRBJ2-1 TRBV12-3/TRBV12-4 NA CASSFNTYNEQFF TGTGCCAGCAGTTTTAACACTTACAATGAGCAGTTCTTC
TRBD2 TRBJ2-1 TRBV14 few CASSQDPAGVYNEQFF TGTGCCAGCAGCCAAGATCCAGCGGGGGTCTACAATGAGCAGTTCTTC